Described below is a single T cell receptor (beta chain) sequence and its context. The antigen is unknown. This may be a read error: a much more frequent sequence differs by one nucleotide. The iRepertoire nested amplicon-rescue multiplex PCR amplified TCR alpha and beta CDR3s from RNA. TCRdb re-called the multiplex PCR reads through MiXCR, storing one row per CDR3 protein. The sample carries 150,000 to 200,000 distinct CDR3 sequences, over 40% recorded once. CDR1 is SGHVS and CDR2 is FQNEAQ in the germline V gene. The CDR3 sequence is 16 residues long. This specimen comes from a study of glioma-infiltrating T cells. Overall study findings and caveats: Gliomas, especially low-grade, showed above-expected tissue-blood divergence; non-neoplastic patients showed below.

The receptor's source is a human donor with low-grade glioma or glioblastoma, undergoing nonglioma brain surgery, or in good health (not recorded which). V is TRBV7-8 and J is TRBJ2-2; 9 bases agree with TRBD1. The sample comprised glioma tissue, nonneoplastic brain tissue, or PBMCs (not recorded which). In nucleotides, the CDR3 is TGTGCCAGCAGCCTTGGGACAGGGAGAACGGGCGGGGAGATGTTTTTT. Residues: CASSLGTGRTGGEMFF.